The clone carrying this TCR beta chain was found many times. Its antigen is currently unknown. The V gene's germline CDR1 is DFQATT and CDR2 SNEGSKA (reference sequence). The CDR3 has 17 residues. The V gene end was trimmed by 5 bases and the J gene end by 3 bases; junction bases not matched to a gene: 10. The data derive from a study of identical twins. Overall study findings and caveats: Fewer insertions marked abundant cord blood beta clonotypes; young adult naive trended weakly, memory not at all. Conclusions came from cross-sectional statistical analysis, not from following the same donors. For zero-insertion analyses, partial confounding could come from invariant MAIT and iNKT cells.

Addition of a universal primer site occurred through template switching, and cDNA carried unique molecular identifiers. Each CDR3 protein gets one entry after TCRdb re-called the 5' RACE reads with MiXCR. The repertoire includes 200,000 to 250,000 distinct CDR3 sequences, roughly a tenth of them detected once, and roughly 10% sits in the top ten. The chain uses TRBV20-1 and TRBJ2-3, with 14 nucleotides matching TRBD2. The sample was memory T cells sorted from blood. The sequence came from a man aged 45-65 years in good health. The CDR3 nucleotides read TGCAGTGCTCCGACCGGGACTAGCGGGAGCGGGACAGATACGCAGTATTTT. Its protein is CSAPTGTSGSGTDTQYF.